Below are 23 T cell receptor beta chains sequenced from a single sample in a study of blood T cell repertoires in COVID-19. Produced via immunoSEQ multiplex PCR; TCRdb's table is partial and in-frame only. The sample yields approximately 380,000 clones, roughly 91% seen once. Sequenced material: PBMCs or T cells enriched from blood (not recorded which). These receptors were taken from a woman younger than 35 who had recovered from COVID-19.

The chain carries TRBV6-5 and TRBJ1-1, with 7 bases identical to TRBD1. The CDR3 length is 13 residues. V dropped 6 bases and J dropped 4; count of bases not matched to a gene: 5. Germline lookup yields CDR1 MNHEY and CDR2 SVGAGI. The CDR3 sequence is CASRLTGSTEAFF. The CDR3 DNA sequence: TGTGCCAGCAGGTTGACAGGGAGCACTGAAGCTTTCTTT.

The chain couples TRBV27 to TRBJ2-3, with 8 bases fitting TRBD2. V dropped 3 bases and J dropped 0; count of bases not matched to a gene: 11. The CDR3 is 18 amino acids. CDR1 is MNHEY and CDR2 is SMNVEV in the germline V gene (reference sequence). The CDR3 region is CASSFGTGGPMSTDTQYF. CDR3 DNA sequence: TGTGCCAGCAGTTTCGGAACGGGGGGGCCAATGAGCACAGATACGCAGTATTTT.

The V and J genes are TRBV7-9 and TRBJ1-2; 7 nucleotides agree with TRBD1. The CDR3 extends over 13 amino acids. CDR1 SEHNR and CDR2 FQNEAQ come from the germline V gene (reference sequence). The V gene end was trimmed by 4 bases and the J gene end by 3 bases; junction bases not matched to a gene: 2. The CDR3: CASSSDRDYGYTF. The CDR3 region has the DNA TGTGCCAGCAGCTCTGACAGGGACTATGGCTACACCTTC.

V and J are TRBV5-1 and TRBJ1-6; perhaps TRBD1 as D (5 bases). The CDR3 runs 15 residues. Deletions cut 0 bases from V and 10 bases from J, with 14 bases between. Germline lookup yields CDR1 SGHRS and CDR2 YFSETQ. The CDR3 is CASSLDTGFRSPLHF. The CDR3 DNA reads TGCGCCAGCAGCTTGGATACAGGTTTTAGGTCACCCCTCCACTTT.

This chain links TRBV7-2 with TRBJ1-2; D may be TRBD1 (6 bases). Germline CDR1 SGHTA, CDR2 FQGNSA. The CDR3 is made up of 14 amino acids. The V gene lost 5 bases and the J gene lost 5 bases, with 15 bases spanning the gap. The CDR3 here is CASSHGQTFYGYTF. In DNA form, the CDR3 reads TGTGCCAGCAGCCATGGACAGACATTTTATGGCTACACCTTC. The whole variable domain, remainder taken from reference TRBV7-2 and TRBJ1-2, is GAGVSQSPSNKVTEKGKDVELRCDPISGHTALYWYRQSLGQGLEFLIYFQGNSAPDKSGLPSDRFSAERTGGSVSTLTIQRTQQEDSAVYLCASSHGQTFYGYTFGSGTRLTVV.

A remark on this clone: In the same sample, other DNA sequences code for this CDR3. This chain joins TRBV5-1 and TRBJ1-2; possible D gene TRBD1, 5 bases. CDR1 and CDR2 (germline): SGHRS, YFSETQ. The length of the CDR3 is 13 residues. The germline V and J ends were trimmed by 0 bases and 5 bases, with 8 bases remaining between them. This CDR3 is CASSLAQAYGYTF. CDR3 in DNA: TGCGCCAGCAGCTTGGCACAGGCTTATGGCTACACCTTC. The variable domain in full, completed from reference TRBV5-1 and TRBJ1-2, reads KAGVTQTPRYLIKTRGQQVTLSCSPISGHRSVSWYQQTPGQGLQFLFEYFSETQRNKGNFPGRFSGRQFSNSRSEMNVSTLELGDSALYLCASSLAQAYGYTFGSGTRLTVV.

This clone was detected only once. A read error may produce the germline difference seen at one junction end. The chain uses TRBV6-2 or TRBV6-3 and TRBJ2-7, with 7 bases lining up with TRBD1. The CDR3 is 14 residues long. Germline values: CDR1 MNHEY, CDR2 SVGEGT. The CDR3 reads CASSLKGAGRVPSF. As DNA, the CDR3 is TGTGCCAGCAGTTTAAAGGGGGCCGGGCGGGTACCCTCCTTC.

This chain connects TRBV24-1 to TRBJ2-7; unclear D gene. Trimming left V 2 bases short and J 2 bases short, with 9 bases between. The CDR3 has 14 residues. Germline CDR1 reads KGHDR; CDR2 reads SFDVKD. The CDR3 reads CATSDWSSPYEQYF. The CDR3 bases are TGTGCCACCAGTGATTGGAGCAGTCCCTACGAGCAGTACTTC.

Only a few counts were recorded for this clone. This chain connects TRBV3-1 (or the pseudogene TRBV3-2) to TRBJ2-1; possible D gene TRBD2, 5 bases. The V gene's germline CDR1 is LGHDT and CDR2 YNNKEL (reference sequence). The CDR3 sequence is 16 residues long. Deletions cut 3 bases from V and 1 base from J, with 13 bases between. CDR3: CASSHGGGVSYNEQFF. The CDR3 nucleotides are TGTGCCAGCAGCCATGGCGGAGGTGTTTCCTACAATGAGCAGTTCTTC.

On this clone: Other DNA variants within this sample encode the same CDR3. This chain uses TRBV5-1 with TRBJ1-1; 8 bases are shared with TRBD1. The germline V gene has CDR1 SGHRS and CDR2 YFSETQ. Unmatched junction bases numbered 2, after V lost 4 bases and J lost 0 bases. The CDR3 runs to 14 residues. CDR3 protein: CASSPTGVNTEAFF. The CDR3 DNA sequence: TGCGCCAGCAGCCCGACAGGGGTGAACACTGAAGCTTTCTTT. Complete variable domain (other parts from reference TRBV5-1 and TRBJ1-1): KAGVTQTPRYLIKTRGQQVTLSCSPISGHRSVSWYQQTPGQGLQFLFEYFSETQRNKGNFPGRFSGRQFSNSRSEMNVSTLELGDSALYLCASSPTGVNTEAFFGQGTRLTVV.

This chain links TRBV4-1 with TRBJ2-1; D possibly corresponds to TRBD1 (5 bases). This CDR3 has 16 residues. Germline V gene sequence: CDR1 MGHRA, CDR2 YSYEKL. V lost 0 bases to trimming and J lost 2 bases, with 11 bases between them. CDR3 DNA: TGCGCCAGCAGCCAAGAGGAATTGGGGCCCTACAATGAGCAGTTCTTC. Its translation is CASSQEELGPYNEQFF.

The chain joins TRBV7-9 to TRBJ1-5; D not certain. V was cut by 1 base and J by 0 bases, with 7 bases left in between. The CDR3 is 15 amino acids. Germline CDR1 and CDR2: SEHNR and FQNEAQ (reference sequence). CDR3 sequence reads: CASSLGGYSNQPQHF. DNA for the CDR3: TGTGCCAGCAGCTTAGGAGGTTATAGCAATCAGCCCCAGCATTTT. The full variable domain, completed using reference TRBV7-9 and TRBJ1-5, is DTGVSQNPRHKITKRGQNVTFRCDPISEHNRLYWYRQTLGQGPEFLTYFQNEAQLEKSRLLSDRFSAERPKGSFSTLEIQRTEQGDSAMYLCASSLGGYSNQPQHFGDGTRLSIL.

There are a few counts of this clone. The V gene is TRBV30, the J gene TRBJ1-6; the D is unclear. The CDR3 consists of 14 residues. In germline, CDR1 is GTSNPN, CDR2 SVGIG (reference sequence). Trimming left V 4 bases short and J 4 bases short, with 11 bases between. The CDR3 DNA sequence: TGTGCCTGGAAATTGGAACAGTATAATTCACCCCTCCACTTT. Amino acid sequence: CAWKLEQYNSPLHF.

This chain uses TRBV19 with TRBJ1-6, with D possibly being TRBD1 (5 bases). CDR1 is LNHDA, CDR2 SQIVND, per germline (reference sequence). The V end lost 4 bases, the J end lost 7 bases, and 14 bases lay between the germline ends. This CDR3 region has 15 residues. This chain's CDR3 is CASSKGLLKNSPLHF. Written as DNA, the CDR3 is TGTGCCAGTAGTAAGGGACTACTGAAGAATTCACCCCTCCACTTT.

The chain combines TRBV4-1 with TRBJ2-5, with D perhaps matching TRBD1 (5 bases). CDR1 MGHRA and CDR2 YSYEKL come from the germline V gene. There are 15 residues in the CDR3. The germline V and J ends were trimmed by 6 bases and 5 bases, with 19 bases remaining between them. DNA of the CDR3: TGCGCCAGCAGTCTTGGCCCAGGGAATGAGGAGACCCAGTACTTC. It codes for CASSLGPGNEETQYF.

This clone was detected a few times. This CDR3 is CASRRQVPGELFF. DNA for the CDR3: TGTGCCAGTAGGAGACAGGTCCCCGGGGAGCTGTTTTTT. The chain is built from TRBV19 and TRBJ2-2; possibly TRBD1 for D (6 bases). The CDR3 length is 13 residues. The germline V and J ends were trimmed by 6 bases and 6 bases, with 11 bases remaining between them. Germline CDR1 LNHDA, CDR2 SQIVND (reference sequence).

The chain recombines TRBV7-9 with TRBJ2-1; D perhaps matches TRBD2 (7 bases). The germline gives CDR1 SEHNR, CDR2 FQNEAQ (reference sequence). CDR3 length: 16 residues. The V and J ends lost 5 bases and 5 bases respectively, with 19 bases between them. CDR3 bases: TGTGCCAGCAGCCCAGAGGGGGGGGCCAGGGACAATGAGCAGTTCTTC. Translated: CASSPEGGARDNEQFF.

The rearrangement links TRBV7-9 to TRBJ1-5; TRBD1 might be the D (5 bases). Trimming took off 4 bases at V and 7 bases at J, with 17 bases between the two ends. The CDR3 sequence is 15 residues long. Per the germline V gene, CDR1 is SEHNR and CDR2 is FQNEAQ (reference sequence). The CDR3, as DNA: TGTGCCAGCAGCTCGGGAGGAGGGGCCTTGCAGCCCCAGCATTTT. Translating gives CASSSGGGALQPQHF.

CDR3 coding DNA: TGTGCCAGCAGATCTGGACATGCTGTGAACTATGGCTACACCTTC. This sequence encodes CASRSGHAVNYGYTF. The chain links TRBV6-5 to TRBJ1-2; D is possibly TRBD1 (5 bases). The CDR3 is 15 amino acids. In germline, CDR1 is MNHEY, CDR2 SVGAGI. V shed 6 bases and J shed 2 bases, with 16 bases lying between them.

The rearrangement uses TRBV6-1 and TRBJ1-2; weak D call: TRBD1 (5 bases). The germline V and J ends were trimmed by 2 bases and 10 bases, with 20 bases remaining between them. Per the germline V gene, CDR1 is MNHNS and CDR2 is SASEGT. This CDR3 comprises 15 residues. Here the CDR3 DNA reads TGTGCCAGCAGTGAAAGGGGTAGTTATTCGGTGATCTACACCTTC. Amino acid sequence: CASSERGSYSVIYTF.

The chain combines TRBV7-2 with TRBJ1-5, with D maybe TRBD1 (6 bases). The ends were cut back, 3 bases at V and 0 bases at J, with 12 bases in the middle. Per germline, CDR1 SGHTA and CDR2 FQGNSA. The CDR3 extends over 16 amino acids. Here the CDR3 reads CASSLEGQISNQPQHF. Here the CDR3 DNA reads TGTGCCAGCAGCTTGGAAGGACAGATTAGCAATCAGCCCCAGCATTTT.

This chain uses TRBV20-1 with TRBJ2-7; D gene unclear. Germline CDR1 DFQATT, CDR2 SNEGSKA (reference sequence). The CDR3 is made up of 13 amino acids. V lost 3 bases to trimming and J lost 2 bases, with 11 bases between them. The DNA for the CDR3 is TGCAGTGCTAGTTTCGGGTTTACCTACGAGCAGTACTTC. Translated, it gives CSASFGFTYEQYF.

This clone has a single count. This chain joins TRBV3-1 (or the pseudogene TRBV3-2) and TRBJ1-2; D possibly corresponds to TRBD1 (5 bases). Germline V gene data show CDR1 as LGHDT and CDR2 as YNNKEL (reference sequence). CDR3 length: 16 amino acids. Trimming stripped 4 bases from V and 1 base from J, with 16 bases between. The CDR3 nucleotides are TGTGCCAGCAGCCTCTCCCTGGAGGGGCTTAACTATGGCTACACCTTC. Translating gives CASSLSLEGLNYGYTF.